This TCR beta chain is drawn from a study of T-cell reconstitution after alpha-beta-depleted transplantation in children. Preparing the TCRbeta library involved the use of unique molecular identifiers. TCRdb re-called the PCR reads through MiXCR, storing one row per CDR3 protein. The data hold 150,000 to 250,000 distinct CDR3 sequences, with more than 14% observed a single time. Germline V lookup: CDR1 ENHRY, CDR2 SYGVKD. This CDR3 region has 14 residues. Losses at the gene ends were 0 bases for V and 5 bases for J; bases not matched to a gene: 2. This clonotype has at least ten counts. The sample here was PBMCs from the stem cell graft donor, taken from the stem cell graft. This clonotype originated in a human donor who donated a stem cell graft to a child with acute lymphoblastic leukemia. The chain employs TRBV10-3 and TRBJ2-3; 7 nucleotides match TRBD1. CDR3: CAISESNRGDTQYF. Written as DNA, the CDR3 is TGTGCCATCAGTGAGTCCAACAGGGGAGATACGCAGTATTTT.